Below are 29 T cell receptor beta chains sequenced from a single sample in a study of T cells in Graves' hyperthyroidism and ophthalmopathy. Using RNA transcripts as the source, TCR beta CDR3 regions were amplified. HTBI primers were employed in a first-round RT-PCR of the TCR CDR3. TCRdb analysed the multiplex PCR reads with MiXCR anew, one entry per CDR3 protein. Here the sample spans about half a million distinct CDR3 sequences, less than 25% being singletons. Source material: blood. These receptors all stem from a woman in her 30s with Graves' ophthalmopathy.

In its sample, this clonotype was seen many times. The rearrangement links TRBV2 to TRBJ2-7, with a weak D call TRBD1 (6 bases). The CDR3 spans 15 residues. Germline V gene data show CDR1 as SNHLY and CDR2 as FYNNEI. V was clipped by 0 bases and J by 3 bases, with 12 bases between them. DNA of the CDR3: TGTGCCAGCAGTGAAGCGTCAGGGGTTCTCTACGAGCAGTACTTC. It yields the protein CASSEASGVLYEQYF.

The sample holds a few counts of this clonotype. CDR3 loop: CASSLSGTGGADYGYTF. CDR3 nucleotides: TGCGCCAGCAGCTTGTCCGGGACAGGGGGCGCCGACTATGGCTACACCTTC. The genes are TRBV5-1 and TRBJ1-2; 12 nucleotides align to TRBD1. The V gene's germline CDR1 is SGHRS and CDR2 YFSETQ. The V and J ends lost 1 base and 3 bases, in that order; junction bases with no gene match: 7. The CDR3 is made up of 17 amino acids.

V gene TRBV27 combines with J gene TRBJ2-7, with D possibly TRBD1 on 6 matching bases. The CDR3 is made up of 14 amino acids. Germline CDR1 reads MNHEY; CDR2 reads SMNVEV (reference sequence). V lost 5 bases and J lost 3, with 14 bases in between. The CDR3, as DNA: TGTGCCAGCAGTACCACCGGGACAAACTACGAGCAGTACTTC. The encoded protein is CASSTTGTNYEQYF.

In regard to this clonotype: Being one base from a much bigger clone, this may be a read error. The chain recombines TRBV30 with TRBJ2-5; D unclear. Looked up from germline, CDR1 is GTSNPN and CDR2 is SVGIG (reference sequence). The CDR3 runs 12 residues. DNA for the CDR3: TGTGCCTGGAGTTTTGAGCAAGAGACCAAGTACTTC. Translated, it gives CAWSFEQETKYF.

This clonotype was found many times. This rearrangement joins TRBV20-1 to TRBJ2-5, with unresolved D. CDR3 size: 12 residues. The V end lost 3 bases, the J end lost 5 bases, and 10 bases lay between the germline ends. Germline CDR1 reads DFQATT; CDR2 reads SNEGSKA (reference sequence). CDR3 in amino acids: CSASSLGETQYF. The CDR3 nucleotides read TGCAGTGCTAGTTCTTTGGGGGAGACCCAGTACTTC.

This clonotype appeared a few times. The chain has TRBV4-3 and TRBJ2-2, with TRBD1 identical over 8 bases. The V gene's germline CDR1 is LGHNA and CDR2 YSLEER. This CDR3 comprises 17 residues. Trimming at V came to 1 base and at J to 6 bases, leaving 10 bases not matched to a gene. CDR3 loop: CASSQVPGQDVPGELFF. The DNA for the CDR3 is TGCGCCAGCAGCCAAGTTCCGGGACAGGATGTTCCCGGGGAGCTGTTTTTT.

The chain couples TRBV6-1 to TRBJ1-2; perhaps TRBD1 as D (6 bases). V gave up 2 bases and J gave up 7 bases, with 14 bases separating them. The germline V gene has CDR1 MNHNS and CDR2 SASEGT. The CDR3 sequence is 14 residues long. This CDR3 is CASSEKTQGRGYTF. The CDR3 DNA sequence: TGTGCCAGCAGTGAAAAGACACAGGGTCGTGGCTACACCTTC.

V is TRBV5-1 and J is TRBJ2-7; 9 bases fit TRBD1. Germline-derived CDR1 and CDR2 are SGHRS and YFSETQ. The CDR3 is made up of 15 amino acids. V lost 3 bases, J lost 0 bases, and 4 bases stayed unmatched. The CDR3 DNA follows: TGCGCCAGCAGCTCGGGACAGGGCTACTCCTACGAGCAGTACTTC. It translates to CASSSGQGYSYEQYF. The whole variable domain, remainder taken from reference TRBV5-1 and TRBJ2-7, is KAGVTQTPRYLIKTRGQQVTLSCSPISGHRSVSWYQQTPGQGLQFLFEYFSETQRNKGNFPGRFSGRQFSNSRSEMNVSTLELGDSALYLCASSSGQGYSYEQYFGPGTRLTVT.

This clonotype was found many times. The chain joins TRBV20-1 to TRBJ1-5; D not certain. Germline values: CDR1 DFQATT, CDR2 SNEGSKA (reference sequence). CDR3 length: 13 amino acids. V shed 5 bases and J shed 5 bases, with 13 bases lying between them. The CDR3 region has the DNA TGCAGTGCTCGGGAGGTCTCGGATCAGCCCCAGCATTTT. Encoded protein: CSAREVSDQPQHF.

This chain joins TRBV20-1 and TRBJ1-1, with D tentatively TRBD1 (5 bases). The CDR3 covers 13 residues. Germline V gene data show CDR1 as DFQATT and CDR2 as SNEGSKA (reference sequence). Trimming removed 6 bases at V and 1 base at J, with 12 bases between. The CDR3 coding sequence is TGCAGTGCCCCAATGGGACCGAACACTGAAGCTTTCTTT. It codes for CSAPMGPNTEAFF.

The chain employs TRBV11-2 and TRBJ2-7, with 9 bases aligning to TRBD2. From germline, CDR1 is SGHAT and CDR2 FQNNGV. Trimming removed 5 bases from V and 2 bases from J; junction bases left unmatched: 7. The CDR3 covers 15 residues. Here the CDR3 reads CASSPISGSTYEQYF. The CDR3 coding sequence is TGTGCCAGCAGCCCTATTAGCGGGAGTACCTACGAGCAGTACTTC.

In its sample, this clonotype was seen many times. The V call is TRBV6-5, the J call TRBJ2-7; D gene uncertain. The CDR3 contains 13 residues. V was shortened by 0 bases and J by 4 bases, with 7 bases between the two germline ends. CDR1 is MNHEY and CDR2 is SVGAGI in the germline V gene. The CDR3 DNA is TGTGCCAGCAGTTACTCATCGGTTTACGAGCAGTACTTC. It encodes CASSYSSVYEQYF.

This clonotype appeared many times. The CDR3 loop is CASSQAGGVTGELFF. In nucleotides, the CDR3 is TGTGCCAGCAGCCAGGCCGGGGGGGTCACCGGGGAGCTGTTTTTT. J is TRBJ2-2 and V is TRBV7-2; 8 positions agree with TRBD2. The V segment lost 5 bases and the J segment 4 bases; nucleotides outside the gene matches: 6. Germline V lookup: CDR1 SGHTA, CDR2 FQGNSA. CDR3 length equals 15 residues. The full variable domain, in which reference TRBV7-2 and TRBJ2-2 provide the parts outside the CDR3, is GAGVSQSPSNKVTEKGKDVELRCDPISGHTALYWYRQSLGQGLEFLIYFQGNSAPDKSGLPSDRFSAERTGGSVSTLTIQRTQQEDSAVYLCASSQAGGVTGELFFGEGSRLTVL.

This clonotype has just a few counts. V gene TRBV5-1 combines with J gene TRBJ2-5; 8 bases map to TRBD1. The CDR3 has 14 amino acids. Trimming cost V 4 bases and J 4 bases; bases outside gene matches: 6. Germline lookup yields CDR1 SGHRS and CDR2 YFSETQ. The CDR3 loop reads CASSRRTGLETQYF. DNA for the CDR3: TGCGCCAGCAGCCGGAGGACAGGGTTAGAGACCCAGTACTTC.

This clonotype was counted at least ten times. The chain combines TRBV6-2 or TRBV6-3 with TRBJ1-1; no reliable D call. This CDR3 contains 12 residues. The V gene's germline CDR1 is MNHEY and CDR2 SVGEGT. Trimming removed 2 bases from V and 4 bases from J, with 5 bases in between. CDR3 sequence (DNA): TGTGCCAGCAGTTACCGGTTCACTGAAGCTTTCTTT. Amino acid sequence: CASSYRFTEAFF.

This clonotype was recorded many times. The rearrangement uses TRBV7-3 and TRBJ1-3; D unclear. Trimming pared 1 base from V and 2 bases from J, leaving 9 bases between. There are 15 residues in the CDR3. Germline CDR1 reads SGHTA; CDR2 reads FQGTGA. The CDR3 DNA reads TGTGCCAGCAGCTTAAACCGAGACCCTGGAAACACCATATATTTT. Translated: CASSLNRDPGNTIYF.

The chain uses TRBV2 and TRBJ1-2; D is uncertain. The CDR3 sequence is 15 residues long. Germline V gives CDR1 SNHLY, CDR2 FYNNEI. V was trimmed by 8 bases and J by 8 bases, leaving 24 bases between them. Here the CDR3 DNA reads TGTGCCAGCCTCCTTACGGCAGGCCCACTATGGGGCTACACCTTC. It specifies CASLLTAGPLWGYTF.

A few counts support this clonotype. The chain couples TRBV7-3 to TRBJ2-7, with TRBD1 matching 8 bases. Trimming removed 5 bases from V and 3 bases from J; junction bases left unmatched: 9. The germline V gene encodes CDR1 SGHTA and CDR2 FQGTGA. The CDR3 spans 15 residues. The CDR3 is CASSPRAGGFYEQYF. DNA for the CDR3: TGTGCCAGCAGCCCTCGGGCAGGGGGCTTCTACGAGCAGTACTTC.

This clonotype was detected ten times or more. The V call is TRBV29-1, the J call TRBJ1-2; perhaps TRBD1 as D (6 bases). Germline V CDR1 and CDR2: SQVTM, ANQGSEA. The ends were cut back, 3 bases at V and 5 bases at J, with 19 bases in the middle. There are 15 residues in the CDR3. The CDR3 DNA sequence: TGCAGCGTTGACGCCCCGAGGACAGACTCTTATGGCTACACCTTC. Protein: CSVDAPRTDSYGYTF.

This clonotype has ten or more counts. V is TRBV11-2 and J is TRBJ1-6, with 11 bases aligning to TRBD1. Germline loops: CDR1 SGHAT, CDR2 FQNNGV. The CDR3 has 16 amino acids. V was pared by 3 bases and J by 9 bases, with 7 bases of the junction left unmatched. The CDR3 DNA reads TGTGCCAGCAGCTTGGGGCCGGGACAGGGGGGTTCACCCCTCCACTTT. This translates into CASSLGPGQGGSPLHF. Full variable domain (missing parts from reference TRBV11-2 and TRBJ1-6): EAGVAQSPRYKIIEKRQSVAFWCNPISGHATLYWYQQILGQGPKLLIQFQNNGVVDDSQLPKDRFSAERLKGVDSTLKIQPAKLEDSAVYLCASSLGPGQGGSPLHFGNGTRLTVT.

The chain is built from TRBV7-2 and TRBJ1-2; 7 bases fit TRBD1. CDR1 and CDR2 (germline): SGHTA, FQGNSA. This CDR3 spans 16 amino acids. V was pared by 0 bases and J by 3 bases, with 7 bases of the junction left unmatched. DNA of the CDR3: TGTGCCAGCAGCTTAGCAACGACAGGGTTGTACTATGGCTACACCTTC. Protein: CASSLATTGLYYGYTF.

This clonotype was picked up many times. The chain recombines TRBV20-1 with TRBJ1-6; D gene unclear. The CDR3 totals 14 residues. Per germline, CDR1 DFQATT and CDR2 SNEGSKA (reference sequence). V lost 3 bases and J lost 7, with 13 bases in between. Here the CDR3 DNA reads TGCAGTGCTAGCACAACAGAGATCAATTCACCCCTCCACTTT. It encodes CSASTTEINSPLHF.

The chain employs TRBV6-5 and TRBJ1-3; D unclear. Deletions cut 0 bases from V and 4 bases from J, with 13 bases between. Germline V gene sequence: CDR1 MNHEY, CDR2 SVGAGI. This CDR3 has 16 residues. The CDR3: CASSYSNSLGGNTIYF. The CDR3 DNA reads TGTGCCAGCAGTTACTCGAATTCCCTAGGGGGAAACACCATATATTTT.

In this sample, this clonotype turned up many times. The J gene is TRBJ2-7, the V gene TRBV11-2, with D perhaps matching TRBD1 (5 bases). The germline V gene encodes CDR1 SGHAT and CDR2 FQNNGV. The ends were cut back, 0 bases at V and 2 bases at J, with 8 bases in the middle. The CDR3 is 14 residues long. The CDR3 bases are TGTGCCAGCAGCTTAGAGGTGGGGCCCTACGAGCAGTACTTC. Amino acid sequence: CASSLEVGPYEQYF.

As DNA, the CDR3 is TGTGCCAGCAGGCGGCAGGGTCCCTATGGCTACACCTTC. Amino acid sequence: CASRRQGPYGYTF. This chain connects TRBV6-1 to TRBJ1-2, with D possibly TRBD1 on 5 matching bases. With 6 bases removed from V and 4 bases from J, the gap between germline ends came to 12 bases. The CDR3 covers 13 residues. The germline V gene has CDR1 MNHNS and CDR2 SASEGT.

This clonotype was seen many times. The V gene is TRBV12-3 or TRBV12-4, the J gene TRBJ1-2; D is unclear. The CDR3 runs to 13 residues. Trimming shortened V by 3 bases and J by 4 bases, and 9 bases separated the two germline ends. DNA of the CDR3: TGTGCCAGCAGTTTCTCGACGGTCTATGGCTACACCTTC. Translating gives CASSFSTVYGYTF.

The table lists this clonotype with a few counts. The rearrangement joins TRBV12-3 or TRBV12-4 to TRBJ1-2; 9 bases agree with TRBD1. The CDR3 has 15 residues. J gave up 5 bases and V 2 bases, and 6 bases lay outside the gene matches. CDR3 DNA: TGTGCCAGCAGTTTAACCGGTGGGACAGGGTATGGCTACACCTTC. It specifies CASSLTGGTGYGYTF.

This clonotype was recorded many times. The rearrangement links TRBV7-8 to TRBJ2-5; D remains unclear. The CDR3 spans 11 residues. Germline V gene lookup returns CDR1 SGHVS and CDR2 FQNEAQ. Trimming shortened V by 7 bases and J by 3 bases, and 6 bases separated the two germline ends. The CDR3 spells CASTYEETQYF. In nucleotides, the CDR3 is TGTGCCAGCACCTACGAAGAGACCCAGTACTTC.

This sequence joins TRBV12-3 or TRBV12-4 and TRBJ1-1; 8 bases match TRBD1. V lost 3 bases and J lost 5; bases outside the gene matches: 5. The CDR3 runs 14 residues. CDR3 in amino acids: CASSFARGRTEAFF. CDR3 in DNA: TGTGCCAGCAGTTTCGCCAGGGGGCGTACTGAAGCTTTCTTT.